This T cell receptor (beta chain) was captured by sequencing in a study of T cell responses to AZD1222 COVID-19 vaccine. Clones were sequenced by immunoSEQ multiplex PCR, and TCRdb holds only the in-frame ones, with some missing. This repertoire shows some 99,000 clones, about 90% found once; its top ten account for approximately 4.7%. J lost 7 bases, V lost 1 base, and 8 bases had no gene match. CDR1 is MNHEY, CDR2 SVGEGT, per germline. CDR3 size: 16 residues. This chain joins TRBV6-2 or TRBV6-3 and TRBJ2-1; 9 bases match TRBD1. This clonotype originated in an adult in good health. This sample comprised peripheral blood, obtained on day 0 of AZD1222 vaccination. Here the CDR3 reads CASSYLQGAIRNEQFF. The CDR3 DNA reads as TGTGCCAGCAGTTACTTACAGGGGGCAATAAGGAATGAGCAGTTCTTC.